These 4 T cell receptor beta chains were sequenced from one sample in a study of CD4+ T cells in melanoma. Generated by immunoSEQ multiplex PCR, the TCRdb table keeps only in-frame clones and is missing some. This table has some 13,000 clones, about 64% appearing once. The material sequenced was cells from a culture (not recorded whether cultured in vitro). These receptors were taken from a human donor with melanoma.

The genes are TRBV7-2 and TRBJ1-3, with 7 bases that match TRBD1. Trimming removed 5 bases from V and 2 bases from J; junction bases left unmatched: 9. The CDR3 loop spans 16 amino acids. From germline, CDR1 is SGHTA and CDR2 FQGNSA. This CDR3 reads CASSRWRGTAGNTIYF. The CDR3 DNA reads TGTGCCAGCAGCCGATGGCGCGGGACAGCTGGAAACACCATATATTTT.

The sample holds a few counts of this clone. This sequence joins TRBV2 and TRBJ1-2; 9 nucleotides match TRBD1. Germline values: CDR1 SNHLY, CDR2 FYNNEI. V gave up 4 bases and J gave up 3 bases; unmatched junction bases: 9. The CDR3 has 16 amino acids. CDR3 coding DNA: TGTGCCAGCAGTGGGACAAGACAGGGGGGTGACTATGGCTACACCTTC. Translated: CASSGTRQGGDYGYTF. Supplemented by reference TRBV2 and TRBJ1-2, the full variable domain reads EPEVTQTPSHQVTQMGQEVILRCVPISNHLYFYWYRQILGQKVEFLVSFYNNEISEKSEIFDDQFSVERPDGSNFTLKIRSTKLEDSAMYFCASSGTRQGGDYGYTFGSGTRLTVV.

The V gene is TRBV5-4, the J gene TRBJ2-3; 12 bases map to TRBD2. CDR3 length: 16 amino acids. With 4 bases clipped from V and 6 bases from J, the junction kept 9 bases outside the gene matches. Germline V gene lookup returns CDR1 SGHNT and CDR2 YYREEE (reference sequence). As DNA, the CDR3 is TGTGCCAGCAGCGCCACTAGCGGGGGGTCCCCCGATACGCAGTATTTT. This codes for CASSATSGGSPDTQYF.

This clone was seen only a few times. J is TRBJ1-2 and V is TRBV2; 10 nucleotides line up with TRBD1. Losses at the gene ends were 6 bases for V and 7 bases for J; bases not matched to a gene: 8. Germline V gives CDR1 SNHLY, CDR2 FYNNEI. The CDR3 loop spans 14 amino acids. The CDR3 nucleotides are TGTGCCAGCAGGGGGACAGGGGATTATAGTGGCTACACCTTC. Its translation: CASRGTGDYSGYTF.